The TCR beta chain described here comes from a study of blood T cell repertoires in COVID-19. At the level of the study: The origin of the acute and convalescent COVID-19 samples was the United States, Italy and Spain.

Authors' analysis steps: Nucleated cell number was recorded as an estimate derived from reference gene primer amplification. Clones were read by immunoSEQ multiplex PCR, and TCRdb kept only the in-frame ones, dropping some. The V and J calls and clone size come from that table; D and trimming were worked out from the DNA. This table has 95,000 to 110,000 clones, 91% appearing once. The CDR3 totals 14 residues. Looked up from germline, CDR1 is MDHEN and CDR2 is SYDVKM. Trimming removed 7 bases at V and 5 bases at J, with 15 bases between. The clonotype originates from a human donor in a cohort sampled during active COVID-19. The chain uses TRBV28 and TRBJ1-5; a possible D gene is TRBD1 (5 bases). The sample comprised peripheral blood. This chain's CDR3 is CASIPQVGYQPQHF. The CDR3 DNA follows: TGTGCCAGCATCCCACAGGTCGGGTATCAGCCCCAGCATTTT.